Shown below are 7 T cell receptor beta chains from a single sample sequenced in a study of T cell responses to AZD1222 COVID-19 vaccine. The protocol was immunoSEQ multiplex PCR, while the TCRdb copy is restricted to in-frame clones and leaves out a portion. The sample contains approximately 68,000 clones, 88% of which appear only once. Source: peripheral blood, taken 28 days after the second dose of the MenACWY control vaccine. Source of these receptors: an adult who received the MenACWY meningococcal vaccine as a control.

This chain joins TRBV25-1 and TRBJ1-1; D is unresolved. V was shortened by 3 bases and J by 8 bases, with 19 bases between the two germline ends. The CDR3 runs 15 residues. Germline CDR1 MGHDK, CDR2 SYGVNS. The CDR3, as DNA: TGTGCCAGCAGTGACCCCGCCGGTGTCCAGCTGGAAGCTTTCTTT. Encoded protein: CASSDPAGVQLEAFF.

The V and J genes are TRBV7-9 and TRBJ1-5; 7 nucleotides match TRBD1. Germline V gene data show CDR1 as SEHNR and CDR2 as FQNEAQ (reference sequence). The V segment lost 1 base and the J segment 5 bases; nucleotides outside the gene matches: 5. This CDR3 contains 15 residues. The CDR3 nucleotides are TGTGCCAGCAGCTTAGAGGGGGCAGATTATCAGCCCCAGCATTTT. Translated: CASSLEGADYQPQHF.

The rearrangement uses TRBV7-2 and TRBJ2-7, with D tentatively TRBD2 (5 bases). The V and J ends lost 4 bases and 6 bases respectively, with 13 bases between them. Germline CDR1 and CDR2: SGHTA and FQGNSA. CDR3 size: 13 residues. CDR3 sequence reads: CASSSPRLFEQYF. CDR3 nucleotides: TGTGCCAGCAGCTCCCCCCGACTATTCGAGCAGTACTTC.

The chain has TRBV28 and TRBJ1-2, with D unresolved. The CDR3 contains 12 residues. V lost 11 bases to trimming and J lost 1 base, with 11 bases between them. Germline V gives CDR1 MDHEN, CDR2 SYDVKM. This chain's CDR3 is CAAGRINYGYTF. CDR3 nucleotide sequence: TGTGCCGCAGGCAGGATTAACTATGGCTACACCTTC.

This clone was observed once. The rearrangement links TRBV7-2 to TRBJ1-2, with D possibly TRBD1 on 6 matching bases. V was shortened by 5 bases and J by 8 bases, with 21 bases between the two germline ends. This CDR3 contains 15 residues. The germline CDR1 and CDR2 sequences are SGHTA and FQGNSA. The CDR3: CASSIQGGGLYGYTF. CDR3 DNA sequence: TGTGCCAGCAGCATCCAGGGTGGGGGGCTTTACGGCTACACCTTC.

Only one count was recorded for this clone. J is TRBJ2-4 and V is TRBV28, with D uncertain. The CDR3 covers 13 residues. Germline values: CDR1 MDHEN, CDR2 SYDVKM. The ends were cut back, 8 bases at V and 1 base at J, with 9 bases in the middle. DNA of the CDR3: TGTGCCAGCCGTCTGGGGGCCAAAAACATTCAGTACTTC. It yields the protein CASRLGAKNIQYF.

This chain uses TRBV4-2 with TRBJ2-1; D may match TRBD1 or TRBD2 (6 bases each). The germline CDR1 and CDR2 sequences are LGHNA and YNFKEQ. V dropped 1 base and J dropped 3 bases, with 10 bases sitting between them. This CDR3 comprises 15 residues. The CDR3 DNA is TGTGCCAGCAGCCAAGTAGGGGGGAGCTACAATGAGCAGTTCTTC. Encoded protein: CASSQVGGSYNEQFF.